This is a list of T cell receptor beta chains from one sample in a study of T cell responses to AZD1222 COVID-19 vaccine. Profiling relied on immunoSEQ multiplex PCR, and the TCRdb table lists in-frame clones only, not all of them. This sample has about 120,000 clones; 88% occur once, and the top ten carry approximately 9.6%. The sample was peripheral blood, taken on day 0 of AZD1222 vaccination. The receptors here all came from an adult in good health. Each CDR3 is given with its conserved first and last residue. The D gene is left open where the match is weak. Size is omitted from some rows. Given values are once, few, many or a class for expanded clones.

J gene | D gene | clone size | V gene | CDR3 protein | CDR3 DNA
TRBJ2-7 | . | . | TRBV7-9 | CASSSTAGYEQYF | TGTGCCAGCAGCTCCACGGCGGGATACGAGCAGTACTTC
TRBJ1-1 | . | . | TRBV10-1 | CASSEPNGQVQVPPSVNTEAFF | TGCGCCAGCAGTGAGCCGAACGGGCAGGTACAAGTTCCGCCCAGCGTGAACACTGAAGCTTTCTTT
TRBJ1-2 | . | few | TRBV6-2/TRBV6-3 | CASRPTRTLNYGYTF | TGTGCCAGCAGACCTACACGGACACTTAACTATGGCTACACCTTC
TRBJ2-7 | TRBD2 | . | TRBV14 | CASSLGLAGEKQYF | TGTGCCAGCAGCCTGGGGCTAGCGGGAGAAAAGCAGTACTTC
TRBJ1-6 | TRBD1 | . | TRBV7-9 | CASSSVTGDNSPLHF | TGTGCCAGCAGCTCGGTTACAGGGGATAATTCACCCCTCCACTTT
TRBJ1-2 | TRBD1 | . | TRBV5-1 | CASSGQGDYGYTF | TGCGCCAGCAGTGGGCAGGGGGACTATGGCTACACCTTC
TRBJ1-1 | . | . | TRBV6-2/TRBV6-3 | CASSSLGNTEAFF | TGTGCCAGCAGCTCACTGGGGAACACTGAAGCTTTCTTT
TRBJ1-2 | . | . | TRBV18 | CASSPPNHADSSNYGYTF | TGTGCCAGCTCACCACCGAATCACGCCGACTCCTCTAACTATGGCTACACCTTC
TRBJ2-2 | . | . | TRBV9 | CASSVGRRNTGELFF | TGTGCCAGCAGCGTTGGCAGGAGAAACACCGGGGAGCTGTTTTTT
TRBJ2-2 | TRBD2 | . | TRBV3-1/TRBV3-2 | CASSQGGGAGGYTGELFF | TGTGCCAGCAGCCAAGGCGGAGGAGCGGGGGGTTACACCGGGGAGCTGTTTTTT
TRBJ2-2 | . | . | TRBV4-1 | CASSQDKPTGELFF | TGCGCCAGCAGCCAAGATAAACCCACCGGGGAGCTGTTTTTT
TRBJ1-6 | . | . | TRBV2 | CASSEEGIGNSPLHF | TGTGCCAGCAGTGAAGAGGGCATTGGGAATTCACCCCTCCACTTT
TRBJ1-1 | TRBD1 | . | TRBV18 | CASSLGTPDRGSTEAFF | TGTGCCAGCTCACTAGGTACCCCCGACAGGGGATCCACTGAAGCTTTCTTT
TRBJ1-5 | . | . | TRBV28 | CASSLGLRQPQHF | TGTGCCAGCAGTTTGGGTTTGCGTCAGCCCCAGCATTTT